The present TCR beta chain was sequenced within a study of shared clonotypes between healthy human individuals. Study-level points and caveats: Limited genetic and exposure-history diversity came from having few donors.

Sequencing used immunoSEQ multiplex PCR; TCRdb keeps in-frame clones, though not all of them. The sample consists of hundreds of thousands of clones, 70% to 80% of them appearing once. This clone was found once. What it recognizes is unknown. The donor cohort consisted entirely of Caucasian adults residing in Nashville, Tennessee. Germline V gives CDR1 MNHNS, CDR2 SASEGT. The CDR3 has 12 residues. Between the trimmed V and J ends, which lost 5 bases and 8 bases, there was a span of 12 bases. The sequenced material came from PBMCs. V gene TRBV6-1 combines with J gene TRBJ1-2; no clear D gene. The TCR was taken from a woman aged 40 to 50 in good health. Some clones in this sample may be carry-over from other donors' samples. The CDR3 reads CASSTINGGYTF. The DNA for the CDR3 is TGTGCCAGCAGTACTATCAACGGAGGCTACACCTTC.